One and the same sample provided the 2 T cell receptor beta chains below, sequenced in a study of cytomegalovirus exposure and HLA in healthy donors. The PCR made use of 60 Vbeta and 13 Jbeta primers. Here immunoSEQ multiplex PCR was the method, and the copy in TCRdb shows in-frame clones only, minus some. The repertoire includes 150,000 to 200,000 clones, 75% to 90% of them detected once, and approximately 1.2% sits in the top ten. The specimen sequenced was PBMCs. All receptors come from a boy aged 2 to 9 in good health and CMV-seronegative.

The rearrangement links TRBV15 to TRBJ2-1; 8 nucleotides agree with TRBD2. V dropped 5 bases and J dropped 3; count of bases not matched to a gene: 15. The CDR3 has 18 amino acids. Germline CDR1 is LNHNV and CDR2 is YYDKDF (reference sequence). Here the CDR3 DNA reads TGTGCCACCAGCCTCCCCGTTTTCACTAGCGGCCACTACAATGAGCAGTTCTTC. Its translation: CATSLPVFTSGHYNEQFF.

The genes are TRBV5-6 and TRBJ1-1; TRBD1 aligns across 8 bases. The CDR3 has 15 residues. Germline CDR1 SGHDT, CDR2 YYEEEE. Trimming took 0 bases from V and 5 from J; bases not matched to a gene: 6. In DNA, the CDR3 is TGTGCCAGCAGCTTGGTGCAGGGGGCGAGTACTGAAGCTTTCTTT. Residues: CASSLVQGASTEAFF.